This T cell receptor beta chain was identified during a study of memory CD4+ T cells and cytomegalovirus serostatus (dated by TCRdb to about 2019). Background on the whole study: The roughly 33 healthy Belgian adults in the cohort included 9 who were CMV seropositive and 24 who were CMV seronegative. To replicate a published TCR-based CMV serostatus classifier, the researchers sequenced the CD4+ memory TCRbeta repertoires of a Belgian cohort whose cytomegalovirus serostatus was known.

From the germline V gene, CDR1 is MNHNS and CDR2 is SASEGT. Its CDR3 holds 13 amino acids, cysteine through phenylalanine. Only the CDR3 part of the read is kept: 39 bases, read in frame from the first base. V is cut by 7 bases and J by 4 bases, and the space between the germline ends is 13 bases. What the study reported, not specific to this receptor: The results were read as suggesting that the CMV-associated TCR signature is, for the most part, present in the CD4+ memory repertoire. The original-framework classifier achieved a median bootstrapped AUC of about 0.95 with a 95% CI of 0.76-1.00 on the Belgian cohort. Only CD4+CD45RO+ memory cells were sequenced, unlike the original study, which covered naive and memory CD4+ and CD8+ populations. Of 150 to 200 previously reported CMV-associated TCRbeta sequences, approximately 70 appeared in the CD4+ memory repertoires, each in one to five individuals. For predicting CMV serostatus, the median bootstrapped AUC was roughly 0.95 using the original framework and about 0.89 using a US-trained random forest.

This clone came up a few times. It lacks a known antigen. No quality values exist for individual bases; no much larger clone is one base distant. Genomic DNA was extracted from sorted cells with the Quick-DNA Microprep Kit. TCRbeta DNA was amplified with the immunoSEQ hsTCRbeta kit following the manufacturer's protocol. An Illumina MiSeq instrument was used to sequence the TCRbeta libraries. Per the authors' processing: Following removal of out-of-frame sequences, some 2 million distinct TCRbeta sequences were retained, with an average of roughly 70,000 per individual. Two values were used to score each individual: the count of roughly 180 previously reported CMV-associated TCRbeta sequences and the total count of productive distinct TCRbeta sequences. A beta-binomial model was reimplemented in Python, and scikit-learn random forests with default parameters were trained on data from the US cohort. Classifier performance on the Belgian cohort was reported as the median AUC with percentile confidence intervals calculated over 10,000 bootstrap iterations. Imported from immuneACCESS, the table was reduced by TCRdb to in-frame sequences with V and J called. These copies leave out some clones; in studies compared against another copy, an unresolved V gene accounts for under half, and the cause of the remainder is not known. V and J calls and clone size are given by that table; D and trimming were obtained from the DNA. The sample table shows around 57,000 clones, and around three quarters are seen once. Together, the top ten hold 0.5% to 0.6% of the sample.

Single viable CD3+CD4+CD8-CD45RO+ cells were sorted as memory CD4+ T cells on a FACSAria II. CMV serostatus was determined using a Roche Elecsys assay that detects serum IgG against CMV pp150, pp28, p38 and p52. Once the samples were thawed, total CD4+ T cells were enriched through positive selection using CD4 magnetic microbeads. The samples came from a separate study whose specific focus was interrogating the CD4+ T cell memory repertoire. Following standard operating procedures, peripheral blood mononuclear cells were isolated and cryopreserved, while serum was kept at -80 degrees C. CD3-PerCP (BW264/56), CD4-APC (RPA-T4), CD45RO-PE (UCHT1) and CD8-Pacific Orange (3B5) antibodies were used for staining, and non-viable cells were excluded with Sytox blue.

The sequence was collected from an adult in good health and CMV-seronegative. Some clones in this sample may be carry-over from other donors' samples. Material for sequencing was memory CD4+ T cells from blood. The sequence joins TRBV6-1 to TRBJ1-1, with the D gene not confidently named. The CDR3 reads CASNDGGVTEAFF. The DNA is TGTGCCAGCAACGACGGTGGGGTCACTGAAGCTTTCTTT.